This TCR beta chain was found in a study of somatic mutations in cytotoxic T cells in rheumatoid arthritis. Overall study context: A subset of V beta antibody-stained T-cell populations was isolated by flow sorting, reaching nearly 100% purity, and this subset included V beta1+ cells that went on to TCRB sequencing.

The data were produced by immunoSEQ multiplex PCR, yet TCRdb's version contains in-frame clones alone and is incomplete. The table includes roughly 20,000 clones, approximately 82% detected once. This clone was detected only once. What it recognizes is unknown. Study-level findings and limits: The targets (antigens) of the expanded CD8+ clones were not known. Rheumatoid arthritis patients and age-matched healthy controls showed no significant difference in CD8+ T-cell clonality. It was in rheumatoid arthritis patients, but not in healthy controls, that CD8+ clonality increased with age.

The V gene end was trimmed by 2 bases and the J gene end by 4 bases; junction bases not matched to a gene: 4. The CDR3 covers 14 residues. Germline V gene sequence: CDR1 MNHEY, CDR2 SMNVEV (reference sequence). V usage is TRBV27 and J usage is TRBJ1-2; the match to TRBD1 covers 7 bases. This sequence was found in an adult with rheumatoid arthritis. The sequenced sample consisted of CD8+ T cells sorted from blood. The CDR3 spells CASSLRGPVYGYTF. The CDR3 DNA reads TGTGCCAGCAGTTTAAGGGGGCCGGTCTATGGCTACACCTTC.